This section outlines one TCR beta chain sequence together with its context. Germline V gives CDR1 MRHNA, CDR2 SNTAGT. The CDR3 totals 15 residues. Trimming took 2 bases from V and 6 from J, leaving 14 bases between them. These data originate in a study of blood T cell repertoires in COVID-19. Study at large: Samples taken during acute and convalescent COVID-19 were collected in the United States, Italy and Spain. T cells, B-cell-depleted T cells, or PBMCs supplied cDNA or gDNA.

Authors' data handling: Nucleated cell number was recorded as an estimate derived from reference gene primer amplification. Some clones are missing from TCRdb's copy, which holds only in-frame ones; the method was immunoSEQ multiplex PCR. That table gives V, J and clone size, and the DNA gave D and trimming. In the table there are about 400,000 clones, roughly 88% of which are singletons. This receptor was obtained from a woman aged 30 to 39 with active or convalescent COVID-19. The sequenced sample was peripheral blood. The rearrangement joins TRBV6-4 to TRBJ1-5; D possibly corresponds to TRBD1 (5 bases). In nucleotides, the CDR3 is TGTGCCAGCAGTGACCAGGGAGGGTCAGGTCAGCCCCAGCATTTT. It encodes CASSDQGGSGQPQHF.